This passage covers 30 T cell receptor beta chains from one sample sequenced in a study of T-cell reconstitution after alpha-beta-depleted transplantation in children. Unique molecular identifiers were incorporated when the TCRbeta library was constructed. Each CDR3 protein is one row after TCRdb ran MiXCR on the PCR reads. The sample lists fewer than 200,000 distinct CDR3 sequences, approximately 6.6% occurring once. The sample was PBMCs from the stem cell graft donor, taken from the stem cell graft. Receptor source: a human donor who donated a stem cell graft to a child with Wiskott-Aldrich syndrome.

The rearrangement joins TRBV5-1 to TRBJ2-3; 7 nucleotides agree with TRBD2. Trimming removed 3 bases from V and 2 bases from J; junction bases left unmatched: 3. Per germline, CDR1 SGHRS and CDR2 YFSETQ. This CDR3 has 14 amino acids. The CDR3 here is CASSWERDTDTQYF. The CDR3 DNA is TGCGCCAGCAGCTGGGAGCGGGACACAGATACGCAGTATTTT. The full variable domain, in which reference TRBV5-1 and TRBJ2-3 provide the parts outside the CDR3, is KAGVTQTPRYLIKTRGQQVTLSCSPISGHRSVSWYQQTPGQGLQFLFEYFSETQRNKGNFPGRFSGRQFSNSRSEMNVSTLELGDSALYLCASSWERDTDTQYFGPGTRLTVL.

This clonotype was detected many times. The chain links TRBV7-9 to TRBJ2-5, with 10 bases lining up with TRBD1. The CDR3 sequence is 15 residues long. Germline trimming cut 4 bases from V and 4 bases from J; bases unmatched to any gene: 6. Germline V gives CDR1 SEHNR, CDR2 FQNEAQ (reference sequence). The CDR3 sequence: CASSSRQGAGETQYF. The CDR3 DNA sequence: TGTGCCAGCAGCTCTCGACAGGGGGCCGGAGAGACCCAGTACTTC.

There are many counts of this clonotype. The gene calls are TRBV18 and TRBJ2-1, with D perhaps TRBD2 (6 bases). V lost 1 base and J lost 7, with 17 bases in between. Germline V lookup: CDR1 KGHSH, CDR2 LQKENI. CDR3 size: 16 residues. The CDR3: CASSPLAGLGVNEQFF. The DNA for the CDR3 is TGTGCCAGCTCACCACTCGCGGGGTTAGGAGTAAATGAGCAGTTCTTC.

In this sample, this clonotype turned up many times. The J gene is TRBJ2-1, the V gene TRBV6-5; D remains ambiguous. The CDR3 runs 16 residues. V was trimmed by 0 bases and J by 5 bases, leaving 14 bases between them. Per germline, CDR1 MNHEY and CDR2 SVGAGI. The DNA for the CDR3 is TGTGCCAGCAGTTACTCTTCCGCGATCCTCAACAATGAGCAGTTCTTC. It yields the protein CASSYSSAILNNEQFF.

This clonotype appeared many times. The chain links TRBV4-1 to TRBJ2-3, with 7 positions matching TRBD2. The CDR3 loop spans 12 amino acids. Germline V gene lookup returns CDR1 MGHRA and CDR2 YSYEKL. The V segment lost 5 bases and the J segment 5 bases; nucleotides outside the gene matches: 1. Here the CDR3 reads CASSGGGDTQYF. CDR3 nucleotides: TGCGCCAGCAGCGGGGGGGGAGATACGCAGTATTTT.

This clonotype was seen many times. The chain is built from TRBV20-1 and TRBJ2-7, with D perhaps given as TRBD1 or TRBD2 (5 bases each). Germline values: CDR1 DFQATT, CDR2 SNEGSKA (reference sequence). The ends were cut back, 7 bases at V and 2 bases at J, with 21 bases in the middle. This CDR3 is 15 amino acids long. The CDR3 DNA follows: TGCAGTGTTGGTCCCTTGGGGGTAGGGGCCTACGAGCAGTACTTC. Translation gives CSVGPLGVGAYEQYF.

This clonotype was recorded at least ten times. The rearrangement links TRBV12-3 or TRBV12-4 to TRBJ2-1; 12 bases agree with TRBD2. The CDR3 contains 15 residues. With 5 bases clipped from V and 4 bases from J, the junction kept 3 bases outside the gene matches. The CDR3 coding sequence is TGTGCCAGCAGTCTACTAGCGGGAGGTTACAATGAGCAGTTCTTC. Its translation: CASSLLAGGYNEQFF.

With regard to this clonotype: A much more abundant neighbour one base away suggests this may be a read error. The chain uses TRBV12-3 or TRBV12-4 and TRBJ2-2; TRBD1 aligns across 7 bases. The CDR3 runs to 16 residues. V lost 6 bases, J lost 0 bases, and 7 bases stayed unmatched. The CDR3 nucleotides read TGTGCCAGCAGCCAGATAGGGGGCGCGAACACCGGGGAGCTGTTTTTT. Translated: CASSQIGGANTGELFF.

V is TRBV5-1 and J is TRBJ2-3; D is unclear. The length of the CDR3 is 17 residues. Germline V gene data show CDR1 as SGHRS and CDR2 as YFSETQ. V lost 2 bases to trimming and J lost 5 bases, with 21 bases between them. CDR3 bases: TGCGCCAGCAGCTTAGGAGACGACCAAGCCAGCCGAGATACGCAGTATTTT. Translation: CASSLGDDQASRDTQYF.

The J gene is TRBJ2-3, the V gene TRBV7-7, with unresolved D. CDR3 size: 14 residues. Trimming removed 4 bases at V and 4 bases at J, with 12 bases between. Germline lookup yields CDR1 SSHAT and CDR2 FNYEAQ (reference sequence). CDR3 sequence reads: CASSSLGEPDTQYF. The CDR3 nucleotides read TGTGCCAGCAGCTCGTTAGGAGAGCCAGATACGCAGTATTTT.

This clonotype occurred many times. The chain combines TRBV5-1 with TRBJ2-1; D is undetermined. CDR1 and CDR2 (germline): SGHRS, YFSETQ. Trimming left V 4 bases short and J 7 bases short, with 12 bases between. The CDR3 totals 13 residues. CDR3 coding DNA: TGCGCCAGCAGCAAGGACGTGCTGAATGAGCAGTTCTTC. Amino acid sequence: CASSKDVLNEQFF.

This clonotype was picked up a small number of times. The DNA for the CDR3 is TGTGCCAGCAGTTACTTGGCGGACAGGCCAAACACTGAAGCTTTCTTT. It encodes CASSYLADRPNTEAFF. The chain couples TRBV6-8 to TRBJ1-1, with TRBD1 identical over 7 bases. V lost 1 base to trimming and J lost 2 bases; unmatched junction nucleotides: 7. CDR3 size: 16 residues. Germline-derived CDR1 and CDR2 are MNHGY and SAAAGT.

The J gene is TRBJ2-4, the V gene TRBV3-1, with 9 bases identical to TRBD2. The CDR3 extends over 17 amino acids. Germline V CDR1 and CDR2: LGHDT, YNNKEL (reference sequence). Losses at the gene ends were 2 bases for V and 6 bases for J; bases not matched to a gene: 11. The CDR3: CASSQFSSGVRPNIQYF. Here the CDR3 DNA reads TGTGCCAGCAGCCAATTTTCTAGCGGGGTACGCCCAAACATTCAGTACTTC. Based on the CDR3 plus reference TRBV3-1 and TRBJ2-4, the full variable domain is DTAVSQTPKYLVTQMGNDKSIKCEQNLGHDTMYWYKQDSKKFLKIMFSYNNKELIINETVPNRFSPKSPDKAHLNLHINSLELGDSAVYFCASSQFSSGVRPNIQYFGAGTRLSVL.

The table lists this clonotype with many counts. This chain joins TRBV20-1 and TRBJ1-2; the match to TRBD1 covers 9 bases. The CDR3 totals 14 residues. Trimming removed 7 bases from V and 2 bases from J; junction bases left unmatched: 8. Germline CDR1 is DFQATT and CDR2 is SNEGSKA (reference sequence). The CDR3 coding sequence is TGCAGTGGTCTACGGGACAGGGTAAACTATGGCTACACCTTC. It encodes CSGLRDRVNYGYTF.

This clonotype occurred many times. V gene TRBV20-1 combines with J gene TRBJ1-6; possible D gene TRBD1, 6 bases. This CDR3 has 18 residues. Between the trimmed V and J ends, which lost 2 bases and 7 bases, there was a span of 24 bases. The germline CDR1 and CDR2 sequences are DFQATT and SNEGSKA (reference sequence). CDR3 sequence reads: CSARNREQGKTLNSPLHF. CDR3 sequence (DNA): TGCAGTGCTAGAAATCGGGAACAGGGAAAGACGTTGAATTCACCCCTCCACTTT.

In this sample, this clonotype turned up many times. This chain connects TRBV6-2 or TRBV6-3 to TRBJ2-1; the D call may be TRBD1 or TRBD2 (5 bases each). The germline CDR1 and CDR2 sequences are MNHEY and SVGEGT. This CDR3 has 15 residues. Trimming pared 0 bases from V and 3 bases from J, leaving 9 bases between. CDR3 nucleotide sequence: TGTGCCAGCAGTTACTCTCAGGGAGTCTACAATGAGCAGTTCTTC. Residues: CASSYSQGVYNEQFF.

This clonotype was recorded many times. The rearrangement uses TRBV25-1 and TRBJ1-2; D is unresolved. CDR1 and CDR2 (germline): MGHDK, SYGVNS. The CDR3 length is 11 residues. V lost 5 bases to trimming and J lost 2 bases, with 3 bases between them. CDR3: CASSRNYGYTF. CDR3 DNA sequence: TGTGCCAGCAGTCGGAACTATGGCTACACCTTC.

This clonotype came up many times. This rearrangement joins TRBV25-1 to TRBJ2-7; 11 nucleotides line up with TRBD1. With 6 bases clipped from V and 5 bases from J, the junction kept 3 bases outside the gene matches. Germline CDR1 MGHDK, CDR2 SYGVNS. This CDR3 is 13 amino acids long. The CDR3 here is CASRDRGRHEQYF. Here the CDR3 DNA reads TGTGCCAGCAGGGACAGGGGGCGGCACGAGCAGTACTTC.

The chain uses TRBV2 and TRBJ2-1; 13 nucleotides match TRBD2. Looked up from germline, CDR1 is SNHLY and CDR2 is FYNNEI. CDR3 length: 16 amino acids. V gave up 3 bases and J gave up 6 bases; unmatched junction bases: 5. In DNA, the CDR3 is TGTGCCAGCAGTGATTATGGGACTAGCGGGACCAATGAGCAGTTCTTC. It is translated as CASSDYGTSGTNEQFF.

This clonotype was detected many times. The CDR3 sequence: CASSLGTSGIDEQFF. CDR3 in DNA: TGTGCCAGCAGCTTAGGGACTAGCGGGATCGATGAGCAGTTCTTC. The chain uses TRBV7-8 and TRBJ2-1; 12 bases match TRBD2. V gave up 1 base and J gave up 8 bases; unmatched junction bases: 3. The CDR3 is 15 amino acids. The V gene's germline CDR1 is SGHVS and CDR2 FQNEAQ.

In this sample, this clonotype turned up many times. The V and J genes are TRBV6-2 or TRBV6-3 and TRBJ2-1, with D uncertain. From germline, CDR1 is MNHEY and CDR2 SVGEGT. V was pared by 2 bases and J by 9 bases, with 8 bases between. The length of the CDR3 is 12 residues. CDR3 coding DNA: TGTGCCAGCAGTTACCTGCGGACTGAGCAGTTCTTC. Translation: CASSYLRTEQFF.

This clonotype has at least ten counts. V is TRBV3-1 and J is TRBJ2-5; possible D gene TRBD1, 6 bases. V was trimmed by 9 bases and J by 7 bases, leaving 15 bases between them. This CDR3 has 12 amino acids. CDR1 is LGHDT, CDR2 YNNKEL, per germline (reference sequence). The CDR3 loop is CASTGDTPTQYF. DNA of the CDR3: TGTGCCAGTACCGGGGACACCCCGACCCAGTACTTC.

This clonotype was observed at least ten times. The rearrangement links TRBV29-1 to TRBJ2-1; D ambiguous. The CDR3 is 17 amino acids. CDR1 is SQVTM and CDR2 is ANQGSEA in the germline V gene. V lost 2 bases and J 0 bases, leaving 17 bases between the germline ends. The CDR3 nucleotides are TGCAGCGTTGAATCTCCCAGGCCCCCAAGCTCCTACAATGAGCAGTTCTTC. Protein: CSVESPRPPSSYNEQFF.

There are many counts of this clonotype. The chain couples TRBV7-9 to TRBJ2-3; D unclear. Germline V gene lookup returns CDR1 SEHNR and CDR2 FQNEAQ (reference sequence). Between the trimmed V and J ends, which lost 0 bases and 2 bases, there was a span of 9 bases. This CDR3 is built from 15 residues. CDR3 bases: TGTGCCAGCAGCTTAGCCCGAAGCCTCACAGATACGCAGTATTTT. It translates to CASSLARSLTDTQYF.

This clonotype was detected ten times or more. This chain uses TRBV13 with TRBJ1-4; D uncertain. Germline CDR1 is PRHDT and CDR2 is FYEKMQ (reference sequence). This CDR3 is built from 13 residues. V lost 4 bases, J lost 0 bases, and 3 bases lay in between. In DNA, the CDR3 is TGTGCCAGCAGCTCGGCAACTAATGAAAAACTGTTTTTT. Translating it yields CASSSATNEKLFF. The full variable domain, rest sourced from reference TRBV13 and TRBJ1-4, is AAGVIQSPRHLIKEKRETATLKCYPIPRHDTVYWYQQGPGQDPQFLISFYEKMQSDKGSIPDRFSAQQFSDYHSELNMSSLELGDSALYFCASSSATNEKLFFGSGTQLSVL.

This clonotype was detected a few times. The V call is TRBV18, the J call TRBJ2-1; perhaps TRBD2 as D (6 bases). Trimming took off 0 bases at V and 2 bases at J, with 14 bases between the two ends. This CDR3 spans 17 amino acids. Germline lookup yields CDR1 KGHSH and CDR2 LQKENI. The CDR3 nucleotides are TGTGCCAGCTCACCACCCCCCCACGGGAGCACCTACAATGAGCAGTTCTTC. Translated, it gives CASSPPPHGSTYNEQFF.

This clonotype showed up many times. The chain combines TRBV5-1 with TRBJ1-1; D is unclear. V gave up 3 bases and J gave up 0 bases, with 6 bases separating them. Germline-derived CDR1 and CDR2 are SGHRS and YFSETQ. The CDR3 loop spans 13 amino acids. CDR3 loop: CASSSGVNTEAFF. The CDR3 coding sequence is TGCGCCAGCAGCTCCGGGGTGAACACTGAAGCTTTCTTT. The full variable domain, completed using reference TRBV5-1 and TRBJ1-1, is KAGVTQTPRYLIKTRGQQVTLSCSPISGHRSVSWYQQTPGQGLQFLFEYFSETQRNKGNFPGRFSGRQFSNSRSEMNVSTLELGDSALYLCASSSGVNTEAFFGQGTRLTVV.

Ten or more counts support this clonotype. This chain joins TRBV12-3 or TRBV12-4 and TRBJ1-1; no reliable D call. There are 12 residues in the CDR3. V was cut by 3 bases and J by 6 bases, with 8 bases left in between. The CDR3 reads CASSLIPSEAFF. For the CDR3, the DNA is TGTGCCAGCAGTTTGATACCGTCTGAAGCTTTCTTT.

This chain's CDR3 is CASSSDYGTSGAKNIQYF. CDR3 DNA sequence: TGTGCCAGTAGTTCGGACTACGGGACTAGCGGCGCCAAAAACATTCAGTACTTC. This chain links TRBV19 with TRBJ2-4; 11 positions agree with TRBD2. The CDR3 contains 18 residues. The germline gives CDR1 LNHDA, CDR2 SQIVND (reference sequence). The V segment lost 5 bases and the J segment 1 base; nucleotides outside the gene matches: 10. The full variable domain, completed using reference TRBV19 and TRBJ2-4, is DGGITQSPKYLFRKEGQNVTLSCEQNLNHDAMYWYRQDPGQGLRLIYYSQIVNDFQKGDIAEGYSVSREKKESFPLTVTSAQKNPTAFYLCASSSDYGTSGAKNIQYFGAGTRLSVL.

This clonotype was recorded many times. V is TRBV30 and J is TRBJ1-1; D possibly corresponds to TRBD1 (5 bases). Trimming removed 4 bases from V and 1 base from J, with 16 bases in between. The CDR3 has 15 residues. Germline loops: CDR1 GTSNPN, CDR2 SVGIG (reference sequence). The CDR3 DNA follows: TGTGCCTGGACCCCCGGTCACGGACAGAACACTGAAGCTTTCTTT. It yields the protein CAWTPGHGQNTEAFF. Looking up the rest from reference TRBV30 and TRBJ1-1 gives the full variable domain: SQTIHQWPATLVQPVGSPLSLECTVEGTSNPNLYWYRQAAGRGLQLLFYSVGIGQISSEVPQNLSASRPQDRQFILSSKKLLLSDSGFYLCAWTPGHGQNTEAFFGQGTRLTVV.